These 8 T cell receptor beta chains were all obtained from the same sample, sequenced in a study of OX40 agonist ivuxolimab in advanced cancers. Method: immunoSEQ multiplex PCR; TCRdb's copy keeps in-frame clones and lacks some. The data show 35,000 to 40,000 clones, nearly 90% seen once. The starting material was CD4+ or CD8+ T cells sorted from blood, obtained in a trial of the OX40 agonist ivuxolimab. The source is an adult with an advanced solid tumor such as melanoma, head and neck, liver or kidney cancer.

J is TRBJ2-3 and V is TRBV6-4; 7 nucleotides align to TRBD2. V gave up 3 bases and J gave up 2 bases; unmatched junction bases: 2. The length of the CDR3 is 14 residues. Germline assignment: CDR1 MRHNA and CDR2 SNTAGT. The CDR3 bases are TGTGCCAGCAGTGAAGGGACTACCACAGATACGCAGTATTTT. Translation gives CASSEGTTTDTQYF.

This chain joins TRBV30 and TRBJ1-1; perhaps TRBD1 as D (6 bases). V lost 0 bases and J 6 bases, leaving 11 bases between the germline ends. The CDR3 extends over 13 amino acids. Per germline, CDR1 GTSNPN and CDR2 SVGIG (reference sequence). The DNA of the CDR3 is TGTGCCTGGAGTGTGGGGGGCATCGCTGAAGCTTTCTTT. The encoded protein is CAWSVGGIAEAFF. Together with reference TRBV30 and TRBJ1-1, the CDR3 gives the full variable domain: SQTIHQWPATLVQPVGSPLSLECTVEGTSNPNLYWYRQAAGRGLQLLFYSVGIGQISSEVPQNLSASRPQDRQFILSSKKLLLSDSGFYLCAWSVGGIAEAFFGQGTRLTVV.

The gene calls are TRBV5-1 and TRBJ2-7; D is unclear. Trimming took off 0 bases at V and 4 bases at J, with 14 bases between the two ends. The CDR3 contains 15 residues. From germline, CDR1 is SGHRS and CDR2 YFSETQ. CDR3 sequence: CASSLAQAGGYEQYF. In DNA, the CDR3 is TGCGCCAGCAGCTTGGCGCAGGCCGGTGGATACGAGCAGTACTTC.

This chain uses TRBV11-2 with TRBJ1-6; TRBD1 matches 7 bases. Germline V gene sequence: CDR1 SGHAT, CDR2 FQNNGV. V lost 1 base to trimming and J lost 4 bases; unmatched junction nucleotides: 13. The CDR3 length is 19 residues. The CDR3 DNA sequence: TGTGCCAGCAGCTTAGGATGGGTCGAGGGGGCGGAATATAATTCACCCCTCCACTTT. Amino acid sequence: CASSLGWVEGAEYNSPLHF. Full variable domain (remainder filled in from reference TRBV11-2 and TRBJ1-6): EAGVAQSPRYKIIEKRQSVAFWCNPISGHATLYWYQQILGQGPKLLIQFQNNGVVDDSQLPKDRFSAERLKGVDSTLKIQPAKLEDSAVYLCASSLGWVEGAEYNSPLHFGNGTRLTVT.

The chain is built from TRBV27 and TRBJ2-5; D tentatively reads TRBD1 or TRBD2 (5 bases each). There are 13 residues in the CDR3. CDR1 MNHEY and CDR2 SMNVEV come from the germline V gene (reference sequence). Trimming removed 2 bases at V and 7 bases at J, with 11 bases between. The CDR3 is CASSLGTTATQYF. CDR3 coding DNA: TGTGCCAGCAGTTTAGGGACGACCGCGACCCAGTACTTC.

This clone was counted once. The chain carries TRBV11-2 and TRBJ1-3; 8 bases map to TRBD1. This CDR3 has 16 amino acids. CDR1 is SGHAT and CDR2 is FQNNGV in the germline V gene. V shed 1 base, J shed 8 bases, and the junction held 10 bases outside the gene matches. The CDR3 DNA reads TGTGCCAGCAGCTTAGCAGGAGGACAGGGTGGTGACACCATATATTTT. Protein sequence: CASSLAGGQGGDTIYF.

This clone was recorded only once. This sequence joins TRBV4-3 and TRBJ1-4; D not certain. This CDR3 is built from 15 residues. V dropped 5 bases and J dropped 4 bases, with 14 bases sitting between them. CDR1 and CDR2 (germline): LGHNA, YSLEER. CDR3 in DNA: TGCGCCAGCAGCTCCGTCCGAATCTTTAATGAAAAACTGTTTTTT. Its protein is CASSSVRIFNEKLFF.

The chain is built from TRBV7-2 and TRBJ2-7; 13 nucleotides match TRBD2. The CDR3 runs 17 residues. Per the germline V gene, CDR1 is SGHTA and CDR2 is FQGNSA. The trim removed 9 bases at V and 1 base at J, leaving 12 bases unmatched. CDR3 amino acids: CASSQGLAGTFSYEQYF. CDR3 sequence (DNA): TGTGCCAGTAGCCAGGGACTAGCGGGGACCTTTTCCTACGAGCAGTACTTC.